The 19 T cell receptor beta chains below all came from one sample that was sequenced in a study of human T cells and chemical hapten exposure. Each CDR3 protein is one row after TCRdb ran MiXCR on the RACE reads. The sample holds 85,000 or so distinct CDR3 sequences, 11% seen once. As for time point: patch test 2, 6 weeks after DPC sensitization. The treatment was: therapeutic diphenylcyclopropenone sensitization with weekly scalp DPC. The specimen comprised whole blood, sampled in connection with sensitization to the hapten diphenylcyclopropenone (DPC). All receptors come from a man aged 18 to 35 with alopecia areata. Some clones in this sample may be carry-over from other donors' samples.

V and J are TRBV14 and TRBJ1-2; D possibly corresponds to TRBD1 (6 bases). This CDR3 is built from 13 residues. Germline V gene data show CDR1 as SGHDN and CDR2 as FVKESK. The V end lost 4 bases, the J end lost 8 bases, and 14 bases lay between the germline ends. The chain's CDR3 is CASSPRQEGGYTF. The DNA for the CDR3 is TGTGCCAGCAGCCCCCGACAGGAGGGAGGCTACACCTTC.

This clonotype was picked up many times. The chain recombines TRBV4-3 with TRBJ1-1; a possible D gene is TRBD1 (5 bases). This CDR3 is 13 amino acids long. The germline V gene encodes CDR1 LGHNA and CDR2 YSLEER. V lost 0 bases and J 10 bases, leaving 12 bases between the germline ends. CDR3 DNA sequence: TGCGCCAGCAGCCAAGAGCGGGGGTGGGCAGCTTTCTTT. It encodes CASSQERGWAAFF.

This clonotype appeared many times. The chain couples TRBV6-1 to TRBJ2-2; 8 bases are shared with TRBD1. V trimming: 5 bases; J trimming: 8 bases; junction bases outside the gene matches: 10. The CDR3 is 15 amino acids. CDR1 and CDR2 from the germline V gene are MNHNS and SASEGT. The CDR3 protein is CASSPPGQAQGELFF. CDR3 nucleotide sequence: TGTGCCAGCAGTCCGCCGGGACAGGCTCAGGGGGAGCTGTTTTTT.

This clonotype was recorded a few times. This chain joins TRBV9 and TRBJ1-2; TRBD1 agrees at 10 bases. The V segment lost 3 bases and the J segment 2 bases; nucleotides outside the gene matches: 7. CDR1 is SGDLS and CDR2 is YYNGEE in the germline V gene. This CDR3 has 16 residues. CDR3: CASSERQGAQNYGYTF. DNA for the CDR3: TGTGCCAGCAGCGAGAGACAGGGGGCGCAGAACTATGGCTACACCTTC.

This clonotype was observed many times. The chain uses TRBV7-9 and TRBJ1-2, with D tentatively TRBD1 (5 bases). Germline lookup yields CDR1 SEHNR and CDR2 FQNEAQ (reference sequence). The CDR3 has 13 residues. V lost 7 bases, J lost 8 bases, and 17 bases lay in between. CDR3 nucleotide sequence: TGTGCCAGCACCCCCCGGTGGGGCGGGGGCTACACCTTC. Its translation is CASTPRWGGGYTF.

On this clonotype itself: Lacking the conserved final phenylalanine or tryptophan, this CDR3 likely reflects a read error. The V gene is TRBV20-1, the J gene TRBJ1-4, with D maybe TRBD1 (6 bases). V was shortened by 3 bases and J by 7 bases, with 12 bases between the two germline ends. The CDR3 loop spans 13 amino acids. Germline CDR1 DFQATT, CDR2 SNEGSKA (reference sequence). CDR3 region: CSARGTQPEKLFL. The CDR3 coding sequence is TGCAGTGCTAGGGGGACACAACCTGAAAAACTGTTTCTT.

The rearrangement joins TRBV6-2 or TRBV6-3 to TRBJ1-1; D not resolved. Germline values: CDR1 MNHEY, CDR2 SVGEGT. The ends were cut back, 3 bases at V and 4 bases at J, with 9 bases in the middle. There are 13 residues in the CDR3. The CDR3 is CASSYGLTTEAFF. The CDR3 DNA follows: TGTGCCAGCAGTTATGGGCTGACCACTGAAGCTTTCTTT.

The chain joins TRBV3-1 to TRBJ1-1, with 7 positions matching TRBD1. Germline CDR1 reads LGHDT; CDR2 reads YNNKEL (reference sequence). V lost 4 bases to trimming and J lost 0 bases; unmatched junction nucleotides: 5. The CDR3 is 15 residues long. This CDR3 reads CASSLVRGLNTEAFF. Written as DNA, the CDR3 is TGTGCCAGCAGCCTCGTAAGGGGGCTGAACACTGAAGCTTTCTTT.

This clonotype was counted a few times. V is TRBV5-1 and J is TRBJ1-1; no clear D. Germline CDR1 and CDR2: SGHRS and YFSETQ. The CDR3 consists of 15 residues. The V and J ends lost 1 base and 4 bases respectively, with 14 bases between them. The CDR3, as DNA: TGCGCCAGCAGCTTGTCGTTGGATGTTGTCACTGAAGCTTTCTTT. As protein: CASSLSLDVVTEAFF.

In its sample, this clonotype was seen many times. The V and J genes are TRBV4-3 and TRBJ2-6; D may match TRBD1 or TRBD2 (6 bases each). The V and J ends lost 0 bases and 4 bases respectively, with 13 bases between them. The germline gives CDR1 LGHNA, CDR2 YSLEER. There are 17 residues in the CDR3. The CDR3 region is CASSQDTRGGGANVLTF. The CDR3 DNA is TGCGCCAGCAGCCAAGATACCAGGGGAGGAGGGGCCAACGTCCTGACTTTC.

This clonotype occurred many times. The genes are TRBV6-6 and TRBJ1-4; the match to TRBD1 covers 7 bases. In germline, CDR1 is MNHNY, CDR2 SVGAGI (reference sequence). The CDR3 is 14 residues long. V gave up 6 bases and J gave up 8 bases; unmatched junction bases: 9. Here the CDR3 reads CASSLQGSLEKLFF. The CDR3, as DNA: TGTGCCAGCAGCTTACAGGGGTCCCTCGAAAAACTGTTTTTT.

This clonotype was picked up many times. V is TRBV10-3 and J is TRBJ1-1; 7 bases fit TRBD1. Trimming removed 7 bases from V and 0 bases from J; junction bases left unmatched: 5. The CDR3 covers 14 residues. The germline gives CDR1 ENHRY, CDR2 SYGVKD. The CDR3 is CAIKRGQMNTEAFF. The DNA for the CDR3 is TGTGCCATCAAGAGGGGACAGATGAACACTGAAGCTTTCTTT.

The rearrangement links TRBV20-1 to TRBJ1-1; D remains ambiguous. This CDR3 has 11 residues. Trimming cost V 8 bases and J 3 bases, with 10 bases left between them. From germline, CDR1 is DFQATT and CDR2 SNEGSKA (reference sequence). CDR3 loop: CSSRVDTEAFF. The DNA of the CDR3 is TGCAGTTCGAGAGTCGACACTGAAGCTTTCTTT.

The chain couples TRBV6-6 to TRBJ2-1; the D is unclear. The CDR3 loop spans 14 amino acids. Germline assignment: CDR1 MNHNY and CDR2 SVGAGI (reference sequence). The V end lost 6 bases, the J end lost 4 bases, and 13 bases lay between the germline ends. CDR3 sequence reads: CASSPPSRYNEQFF. The DNA of the CDR3 is TGTGCCAGCAGCCCCCCGAGCAGGTACAATGAGCAGTTCTTC.

This chain joins TRBV7-8 and TRBJ2-7, with TRBD1 matching 12 bases. Trimming removed 5 bases from V and 6 bases from J; junction bases left unmatched: 8. This CDR3 region has 15 residues. The germline V gene has CDR1 SGHVS and CDR2 FQNEAQ. DNA of the CDR3: TGTGCCAGCAGCCCCCCGGGACAGGGGGCCTCCGAGCAGTACTTC. Translation gives CASSPPGQGASEQYF.

This clonotype was detected many times. The chain has TRBV29-1 and TRBJ2-3; D might be TRBD1 (6 bases). Germline values: CDR1 SQVTM, CDR2 ANQGSEA. V was cut by 6 bases and J by 0 bases, with 13 bases left in between. The CDR3 is made up of 14 amino acids. The CDR3 sequence is CSVADRPSTDTQYF. In DNA, the CDR3 is TGCAGCGTAGCAGACAGGCCCAGCACAGATACGCAGTATTTT.

This clonotype was observed a handful of times. This chain uses TRBV7-2 with TRBJ2-3, with D maybe TRBD2 (5 bases). The CDR3 totals 13 residues. The V end lost 5 bases, the J end lost 7 bases, and 13 bases lay between the germline ends. In germline, CDR1 is SGHTA, CDR2 FQGNSA. The CDR3 region has the DNA TGTGCCAGCAGCAATGCGCGGGCAAATACGCAGTATTTT. Residues: CASSNARANTQYF.

As for this clonotype: This could be a read error, since a much larger clone is one nucleotide away. The chain employs TRBV7-3 and TRBJ2-3; the D call may be TRBD1 or TRBD2 (6 bases each). From germline, CDR1 is SGHTA and CDR2 FQGTGA. The CDR3 is 15 amino acids. Deletions cut 2 bases from V and 2 bases from J, with 11 bases between. CDR3 bases: TGTGCCAGCAGCTTAGGGGGGCTGGACACAGATACGCAGTATTTT. It yields the protein CASSLGGLDTDTQYF. Variable domain in full (rest from reference TRBV7-3 and TRBJ2-3): GAGVSQTPSNKVTEKGKYVELRCDPISGHTALYWYRQSLGQGPEFLIYFQGTGAADDSGLPNDRFFAVRPEGSVSTLKIQRTERGDSAVYLCASSLGGLDTDTQYFGPGTRLTVL.

In DNA, the CDR3 is TGTGCCAGCAGTTTATTTAGGTACCAAGAGACCCAGTACTTC. Translated: CASSLFRYQETQYF. This chain links TRBV28 with TRBJ2-5; D remains ambiguous. The CDR3 totals 14 residues. Deletions cut 1 base from V and 0 bases from J, with 6 bases between. Germline V gene lookup returns CDR1 MDHEN and CDR2 SYDVKM.